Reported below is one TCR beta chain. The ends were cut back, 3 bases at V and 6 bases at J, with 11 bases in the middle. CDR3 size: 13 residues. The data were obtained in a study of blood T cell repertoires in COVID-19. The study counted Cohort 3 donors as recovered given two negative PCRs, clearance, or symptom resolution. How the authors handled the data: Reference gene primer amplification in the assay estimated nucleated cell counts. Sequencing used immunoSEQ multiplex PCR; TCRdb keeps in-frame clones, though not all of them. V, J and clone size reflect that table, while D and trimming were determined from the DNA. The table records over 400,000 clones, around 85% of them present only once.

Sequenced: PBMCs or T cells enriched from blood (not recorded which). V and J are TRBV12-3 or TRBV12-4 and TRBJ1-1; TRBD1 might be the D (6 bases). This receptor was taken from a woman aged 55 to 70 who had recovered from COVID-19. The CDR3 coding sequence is TGTGCCAGCAGTTTCAGCAGGGGAGCTGAAGCTTTCTTT. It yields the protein CASSFSRGAEAFF.